Following are 9 T cell receptor beta chains from one sample sequenced in a study of blood T cell repertoires in COVID-19. TCRdb's copy holds only in-frame clones and misses some; the assay was immunoSEQ multiplex PCR. This sample has 60,000 to 85,000 clones, with roughly 73% found just once. Sequenced sample: peripheral blood. The receptors shown here come from an older woman with acute or convalescent COVID-19.

This chain connects TRBV29-1 to TRBJ2-1; D is unclear. V was cut by 3 bases and J by 4 bases, with 7 bases left in between. This CDR3 spans 12 amino acids. Germline V gene sequence: CDR1 SQVTM, CDR2 ANQGSEA. The CDR3: CSVDRGYNEQFF. The CDR3 DNA reads as TGCAGCGTTGACCGCGGTTACAATGAGCAGTTCTTC.

The V call is TRBV2, the J call TRBJ2-7; D is perhaps TRBD1 (6 bases). Germline V gene lookup returns CDR1 SNHLY and CDR2 FYNNEI. The CDR3 length is 15 residues. The V end was cut by 6 bases, the J end by 7 bases, with 22 bases between. The CDR3 DNA reads as TGTGCCAGCAGCGGCGCAGGGGCCTCCGTGGGGGAGCAGTACTTC. It translates to CASSGAGASVGEQYF.

The gene calls are TRBV11-2 and TRBJ1-2; D not resolved. Germline assignment: CDR1 SGHAT and CDR2 FQNNGV. Between the trimmed V and J ends, which lost 0 bases and 8 bases, there was a span of 22 bases. The CDR3 spans 17 residues. For the CDR3, the DNA is TGTGCCAGCAGCTTAGATCTCTTTGCGGGCGAGAAAGGAGGCTACACCTTC. Translated: CASSLDLFAGEKGGYTF.

This clone was observed a single time. V is TRBV6-5 and J is TRBJ2-5; 11 nucleotides match TRBD2. This CDR3 has 15 residues. The V gene end was trimmed by 6 bases and the J gene end by 5 bases; junction bases not matched to a gene: 8. Germline loops: CDR1 MNHEY, CDR2 SVGAGI. This CDR3 reads CASRLTSGVRETQYF. The CDR3 nucleotides read TGTGCCAGCAGACTGACTAGCGGGGTCCGGGAGACCCAGTACTTC.

In its sample, this clone was seen once. DNA of the CDR3: TGTGCCAGCAGCTGGACAGGCTCCTACGAGCAGTACTTC. Protein sequence: CASSWTGSYEQYF. The chain links TRBV5-4 to TRBJ2-7; 7 positions match TRBD1. Germline CDR1 and CDR2: SGHNT and YYREEE (reference sequence). This CDR3 contains 13 residues. Trimming at V came to 3 bases and at J to 0 bases, leaving 0 bases not matched to a gene.

This clone was seen only a few times. The chain is built from TRBV5-1 and TRBJ2-7; D remains ambiguous. Germline CDR1 is SGHRS and CDR2 is YFSETQ. The V end lost 0 bases, the J end lost 5 bases, and 12 bases lay between the germline ends. The CDR3 has 14 residues. In DNA form, the CDR3 reads TGCGCCAGCAGCTTGGACCCAGGTAACAACGAGCAGTACTTC. Translating gives CASSLDPGNNEQYF.

The CDR3 nucleotides are TGTGCCAGCAGCTTCCAGATGGACACTGAAGCTTTCTTT. Its translation is CASSFQMDTEAFF. The chain is built from TRBV7-3 and TRBJ1-1, with D unresolved. V lost 3 bases and J 3 bases, leaving 8 bases between the germline ends. CDR1 and CDR2 (germline): SGHTA, FQGTGA. The CDR3 loop spans 13 amino acids.

This clone appeared a few times. The CDR3 loop reads CASSSTDREDWNTGELFF. The CDR3 DNA sequence: TGCGCCAGCAGCAGTACTGACCGCGAAGACTGGAACACCGGGGAGCTGTTTTTT. The gene calls are TRBV4-3 and TRBJ2-2; no clear D gene. V lost 5 bases and J 1 base, leaving 20 bases between the germline ends. Germline CDR1 and CDR2: LGHNA and YSLEER. There are 18 residues in the CDR3.

The chain combines TRBV5-1 with TRBJ2-3; D not certain. The germline V gene encodes CDR1 SGHRS and CDR2 YFSETQ. CDR3 size: 14 residues. Trimming pared 0 bases from V and 2 bases from J, leaving 7 bases between. The chain's CDR3 is CASSLDSYTDTQYF. The CDR3 bases are TGCGCCAGCAGCTTGGACAGCTACACAGATACGCAGTATTTT.